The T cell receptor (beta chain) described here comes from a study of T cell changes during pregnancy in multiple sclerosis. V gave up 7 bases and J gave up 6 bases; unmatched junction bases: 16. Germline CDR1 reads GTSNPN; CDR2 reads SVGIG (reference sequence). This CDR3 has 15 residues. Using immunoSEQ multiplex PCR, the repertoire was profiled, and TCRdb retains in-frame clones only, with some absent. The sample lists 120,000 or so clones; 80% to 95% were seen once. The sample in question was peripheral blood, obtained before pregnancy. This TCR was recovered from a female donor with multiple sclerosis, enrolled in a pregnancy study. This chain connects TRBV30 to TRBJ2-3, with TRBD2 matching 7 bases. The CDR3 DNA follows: TGTGCCTCGACGGGGAGGGGTAGCACAGTGGATACGCAGTATTTT. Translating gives CASTGRGSTVDTQYF.